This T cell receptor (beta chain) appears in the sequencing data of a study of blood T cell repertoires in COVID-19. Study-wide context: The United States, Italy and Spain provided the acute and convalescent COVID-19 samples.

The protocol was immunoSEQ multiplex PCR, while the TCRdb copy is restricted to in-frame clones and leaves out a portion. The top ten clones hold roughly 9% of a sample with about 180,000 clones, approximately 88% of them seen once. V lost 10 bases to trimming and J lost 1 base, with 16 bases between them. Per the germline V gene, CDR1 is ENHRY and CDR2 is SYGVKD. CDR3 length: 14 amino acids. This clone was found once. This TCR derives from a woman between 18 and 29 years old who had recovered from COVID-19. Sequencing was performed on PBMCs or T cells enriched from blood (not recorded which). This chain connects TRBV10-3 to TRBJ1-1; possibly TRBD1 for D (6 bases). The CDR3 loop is CATSKQGPNTEAFF. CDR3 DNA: TGTGCCACTTCCAAACAGGGCCCGAACACTGAAGCTTTCTTT.